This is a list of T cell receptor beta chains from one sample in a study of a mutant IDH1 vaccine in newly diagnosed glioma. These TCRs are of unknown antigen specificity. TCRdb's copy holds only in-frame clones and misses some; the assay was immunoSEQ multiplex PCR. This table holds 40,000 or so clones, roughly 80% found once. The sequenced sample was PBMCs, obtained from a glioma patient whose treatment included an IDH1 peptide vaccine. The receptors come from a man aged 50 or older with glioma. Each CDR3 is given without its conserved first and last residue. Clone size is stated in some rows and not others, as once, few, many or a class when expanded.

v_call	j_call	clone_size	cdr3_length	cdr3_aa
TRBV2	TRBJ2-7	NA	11	ASSVRVGNEQY
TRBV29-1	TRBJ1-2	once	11	SVGGWSERGYT
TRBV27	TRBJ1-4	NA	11	ASRVLTNEKLF
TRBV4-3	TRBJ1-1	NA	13	ASSQDEGYGTEAF
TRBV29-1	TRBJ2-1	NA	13	SVRHRGSSYNEQF
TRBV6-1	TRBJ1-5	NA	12	ASSLGSRNQPQH
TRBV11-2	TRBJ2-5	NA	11	ASSLDPTGPEY
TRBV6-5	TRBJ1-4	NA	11	AVRDRVDEKLF
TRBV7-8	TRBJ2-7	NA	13	ASSPAGGFEYEQY
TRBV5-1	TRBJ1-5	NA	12	ASSLGGSNQPQH
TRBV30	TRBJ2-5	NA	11	AWSPGTGKTQY
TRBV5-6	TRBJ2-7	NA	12	ASSLSGSTYEQY
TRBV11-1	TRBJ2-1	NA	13	ASSPPGQGFYEQF
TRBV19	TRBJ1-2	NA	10	ASRDRGRGYT
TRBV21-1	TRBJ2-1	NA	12	ASSLSGGYNEQF
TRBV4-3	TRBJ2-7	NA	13	ASSQGGTGRYEQY
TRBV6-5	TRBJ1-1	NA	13	ASSWGSSLGTEAF
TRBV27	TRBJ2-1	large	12	ASSLGDSYNEQF
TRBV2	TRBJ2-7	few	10	ASSGDSYEQY
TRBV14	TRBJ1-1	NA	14	ASSPRAEEWRTEAF
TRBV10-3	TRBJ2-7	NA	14	AISGGGGQGKYEQY
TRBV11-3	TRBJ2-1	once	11	ASSLDRAVEQF
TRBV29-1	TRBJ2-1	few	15	SVGSGGGPRSPNEQF
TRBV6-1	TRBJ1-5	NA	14	ASSELAGRVGQPQH
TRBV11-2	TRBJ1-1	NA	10	ASSGVWTEAF
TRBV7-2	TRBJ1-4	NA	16	ASSLGSGWQGGSEKLF
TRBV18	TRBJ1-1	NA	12	ASSSSGLGTEAF
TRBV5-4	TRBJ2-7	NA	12	ASSASRGTYEQY
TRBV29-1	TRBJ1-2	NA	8	SVEEDGYT
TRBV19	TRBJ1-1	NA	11	ASSIRGGDEAF
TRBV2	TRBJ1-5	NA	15	ASSEARGPDSNQPQH
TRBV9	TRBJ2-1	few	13	ASSVVSGGINEQF
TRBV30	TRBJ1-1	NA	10	AWSRGGAGAF
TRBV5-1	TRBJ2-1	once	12	ASREGDSYNEQF
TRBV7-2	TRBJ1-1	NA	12	ASSLGRMNTEAF
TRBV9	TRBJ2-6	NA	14	ASSVEGGRGANVLT
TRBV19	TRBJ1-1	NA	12	ASSIARANTEAF
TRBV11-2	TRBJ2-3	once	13	ASSLGGGAGDTQY